This T cell receptor (beta chain) was retrieved from a study of cytomegalovirus exposure and HLA in healthy donors (dated by TCRdb to about 2017). Background on the whole study: An earlier analysis of approximately 590 of the donors reported approximately 270 Gb of sequence data and some 100 million unique TCR beta sequences from 150 million to 200 million T cells. The study aimed to test whether cataloging public T cell receptors could reveal signatures of past pathogen exposure. Along with the approximately 650-subject first cohort, a separate validation cohort of 120 different subjects was used. The genetic ancestry cluster associated with self-reported Caucasian donors included approximately 85% of the 350 to 500 genotyped donors. Roughly 290 gigabases of sequencing data and 70 million to 95 million unique TCR sequences made up an early release that covered approximately 620 HLA-typed donors. Every repertoire in the discovery cohort had been generated on one and the same sequencing platform. A later genetic analysis used genome-wide SNP genotypes for 398 of the 666 donors, treating that subset as a discovery cohort. A later analysis re-analyzed previously published TCR beta repertoires from 500 to 700 donors and added high-resolution HLA genotyping to study TCR occurrence patterns. The T cell repertoires of 670 or so subjects were profiled by immunosequencing and related to cytomegalovirus serostatus. In the later analysis, no new phenotypic data were used to find candidate immune exposures; instead, reliance was placed on TCR beta sequences and their occurrence across donors. Alongside the repertoire data, information on donor age, sex, ethnicity and CMV serostatus was compiled. Roughly 5 DR-DQ haplotypes were treated as single units for association and clustering because of strong linkage in the cohort. To predict cytomegalovirus infection status, the study combined high-throughput TCR immunosequencing, statistical association of individual TCRs with disease status, and machine learning. The number of donors typed differed by locus, with roughly 629-640 for A, B, C, DRB1 and DQB1, approximately 500 for DQA1, 600 to 610 for DPA1, and over 400 for DPB1. An earlier analysis of 587 of the donors used high-throughput TCR beta sequencing to judge whether each TCR beta V gene segment behaved as functional or pseudogenic. Among some 400 genotyped donors of the cohort, an average of about 240,000 unique TCR beta nucleotide sequences were sequenced per donor, roughly a sixth of them non-productive. Both class I and class II loci were covered by HLA typing, at four-digit resolution. General findings and caveats noted by the study authors: The cohort was sequenced for TCR beta chains only, and without alpha or paired-chain data the features that could be detected were limited. In a later analysis, more than 15,000 TCR beta sequences were associated with specific HLA alleles at a false discovery rate of 0.05. HLA typing was unavailable for some donors at each locus, so association tests used only the typed subset. Immune exposure information for the cohort was limited to CMV serostatus. Correlated functional status among segregating V segments might reflect linkage disequilibrium, but an unknown experimental factor could not be ruled out. The authors suggested that the approach could potentially be extended to other disease states and immunological phenotypes. According to a later analysis, TCR association rates differed among HLA loci, with DRB1 alleles showing the most associated TCRs and HLA-C alleles showing the fewest. A group of highly shared sequence variants was considered likely to be a technical artifact of the sequencing pipeline. Most TCR sequences were seen in very few donors, while some public TCRs were found in many individuals. In a later genetic analysis, fewer N-insertions in productive TCRs were reported among donors in an Asian-associated ancestry cluster than the roughly 700-donor mean. Presence/absence analyses assumed roughly uniform sequencing depth across donors, an assumption that may not hold. When HLA alleles, especially DR and DQ, strongly co-occurred, TCR associations were difficult to assign to individual alleles. In an earlier analysis of some 640 of the donors, most TCR beta V segments were observed in productive rearrangements about 87% or about 30% of the time, broadly matching IMGT annotations. According to a later analysis, most CMV-associated TCR beta chains appeared to be HLA-restricted, and the HLA associations seemed to be driven largely by CMV exposure. In vitro tests confirmed that a few of the cytomegalovirus-associated TCR beta chains recognize cytomegalovirus antigens. Compared with equally common non-associated chains, HLA-associated TCR beta chains in a later analysis were more clonally expanded and had lower generation probabilities. Cytomegalovirus status was reported to be diagnosed by the classifier with high specificity and sensitivity in both the original and validation cohorts. A further reported finding was that TCR beta sequences accurately predicted the HLA-A and HLA-B alleles for most subjects in the first cohort. An association between a missense DCLRE1C variant and V-gene and J-gene trimming of TCR beta chains was found in a later genetic analysis and replicated in an independent cohort. In the study, some 180 TCR beta chains were listed as associated with cytomegalovirus. The 87-base-pair reads could not distinguish some IMGT-functional V segments, including TRBV6-2 and TRBV6-3, so those segments were excluded. Several of the top co-occurrence clusters appeared to be linked to parvovirus B19, influenza, CMV and Epstein-Barr virus, according to a later analysis. Seventeen rarely observed V segments, including chromosome 9 orphons, were excluded from the earlier analysis of just under 600 of the donors because counts were too low.

The library was made by the immunoSEQ multiplex PCR assay. For the multiplex PCR, a mixture combining 60 forward primers for TCR Vbeta segments and 13 reverse primers for TCR Jbeta segments was used. The CDR3 region of rearranged TCR beta genes was amplified from genomic DNA by a multiplex PCR assay. Amplified TCR beta libraries were sequenced as 87-base-pair reads on the Illumina HiSeq System. In the authors' own workflow: In a later analysis, around 80 million unique TCR beta chains were counted across the roughly 610 repertoires, and around 11 million of these chains were shared by at least two donors. To remove PCR and sequencing errors, raw reads were error-corrected and collapsed into unique sequences using a nearest-neighbor algorithm that merged closely related sequences. V, D and J gene segments were assigned by aligning CDR3 sequences to IMGT reference sequences. For a sequence to be retained, at least a six-nucleotide match to both a V gene segment and a J gene segment was required. A rearrangement was called productive if the CDR3 had no stop codons and remained in frame with V and J, and every other rearrangement was called non-productive. Following IMGT convention, CDR3 was defined as the stretch from the second conserved V-encoded cysteine to the conserved J-encoded phenylalanine. The earlier analysis of approximately 590 of the donors excluded any sequence lacking an unambiguous match to a single V gene segment. An earlier analysis of under 750 of the donors called V segments functional above 56.7% productive rearrangements and segregating when the between-donor standard deviation exceeded 5%. A statistical classification framework was developed to diagnose cytomegalovirus status using the catalog of TCR beta chain sequences. A later analysis assigned V and J genes by comparing TCR nucleotide sequences with IMGT/GENE-DB human TR gene sequences. A later analysis assigned CDR3 sequences and most-parsimonious VDJ recombination scenarios with the TCRdist pipeline. In a later analysis, each TCR beta chain was defined by its CDR3 amino acid sequence together with its V-gene family, and reads lacking a unique V-gene family were excluded. A later analysis removed 592 highly shared, low-generation-probability nucleotide sequences to deal with suspected cross-contamination and a sequencing artifact. In a later analysis, a clonal expansion index was calculated for each public chain from normalized within-repertoire ranks of inferred template counts. A later analysis computed generation probabilities with a VDJ recombination model fitted to out-of-frame rearrangements, and checked the results against IGoR. A later analysis scored TCR-TCR, TCR-HLA and TCR-CMV co-occurrence with hypergeometric tests, applying a repertoire-size bias correction to TCR pairs. In a later analysis, false discovery rates were estimated by permuting HLA or CMV assignments 20 times. A later analysis grouped co-occurring TCRs with DBSCAN, adding TCRdist sequence similarity when clustering within HLA-allele-positive subsets. Repertoires with fewer than 30,000 or more than 120,000 public chains were left out of co-occurrence clustering, as were roughly five repertoires with anomalous nucleotide sharing. TCRdb holds this immuneACCESS table with in-frame rearrangements only. Some clones are missing; in checked studies, unresolved V genes explain under half, and the rest has no known cause. That table furnishes V, J and clone size, whereas the DNA furnished D and trimming. The sample yields approximately 97,000 clones; less than 90% were counted once. Together, the top ten hold roughly 2.6% of the sample.

The germline V gene (reference sequence) specifies SGHNT as CDR1 and YYREEE as CDR2. Its CDR3 holds 16 amino acids, cysteine through phenylalanine. Only the CDR3 DNA stays, 48 bases, in frame from base 1. V was cut back by 0 bases and J by 0 bases, leaving a gap of 9 bases between them. The cohort was made up of about 670 healthy bone marrow donors. At the time of sampling, all cohort members were nominally healthy, though unrecorded immune exposures were likely present. The donor tested CMV seronegative, placing the donor among the roughly 350 seronegative members of the cohort. A peripheral blood sample was provided by each donor, and peripheral blood mononuclear cells were used for TCR beta sequencing. Genomic DNA was extracted from the blood cell samples with the Qiagen DNeasy Blood Extraction Kit. This clone was observed a handful of times. Its recognized antigen is unknown. No base-level quality is on record; no much larger clone is a single base apart.

The chain joins TRBV5-4 to TRBJ2-2; a weak D assignment points to TRBD1 (6 bases agree). This clonotype was obtained from a man between 40 and 49 years old in good health and CMV-seronegative. Sequences were obtained from PBMCs. This receptor has the CDR3 CASSLDRATNTGELFF. Here is the DNA: TGTGCCAGCAGCTTGGACAGGGCTACGAACACCGGGGAGCTGTTTTTT.